The 8 T cell receptor beta chains below were found in one sample sequenced in a study of CXCR3-negative and CXCR3-positive naive CD8 T cells. UMI-labeled TRB cDNA libraries were prepared by 5' RACE. One entry per CDR3 protein, without DNA, is what TCRdb gives after re-calling the 5' RACE reads. This repertoire includes around 45,000 distinct CDR3 sequences. The sequencing sample was made of naive CXCR3- CD8+ T cells from blood. Subset specified: CD45RO-CCR7+CD27+CD95- naive CD8+ T cells lacking CXCR3 (TNR3-). These receptors all stem from a human donor in good health. Some clones in this sample may be carry-over from other donors' samples.

The chain joins TRBV29-1 to TRBJ2-5. CDR1 and CDR2 from the germline V gene are SQVTM and ANQGSEA. This CDR3 has 12 amino acids. The CDR3 sequence: CSVESRQETQYF.

The chain couples TRBV5-1 to TRBJ2-7; the TCRdb D gene call, TRBD1, has no DNA to confirm it. Germline-derived CDR1 and CDR2 are SGHRS and YFSETQ. The CDR3 sequence is 18 residues long. The CDR3 protein is CASSSDRQGARGSYEQYF.

This chain uses TRBV6-2 or TRBV6-3 with TRBJ2-1; TCRdb outputs TRBD2, but without DNA this stays unchecked. Germline CDR1 is MNHEY and CDR2 is SVGEGT. The CDR3 is 12 residues long. The CDR3 loop reads CASSSGLRKQFF.

The chain carries TRBV20-1 and TRBJ1-6; TCRdb's assignment of TRBD1 cannot be checked, as there is no DNA. The V gene's germline CDR1 is DFQATT and CDR2 SNEGSKA (reference sequence). The CDR3 length is 20 residues. CDR3 in amino acids: CSARGAPGGERIPPDSPLHF.

The chain combines TRBV12-3 or TRBV12-4 with TRBJ2-5; TCRdb calls TRBD1, which cannot be checked without DNA. The CDR3 spans 13 residues. CDR3 amino acids: CASSFYGGETQYF.

V gene TRBV6-5 combines with J gene TRBJ2-7; TCRdb indicates TRBD2, and absent DNA this call remains unverified. There are 13 residues in the CDR3. Germline V gene sequence: CDR1 MNHEY, CDR2 SVGAGI. CDR3 sequence: CASSQGWTYEQYF.

The gene calls are TRBV28 and TRBJ1-1; TCRdb picks TRBD1, but there is no DNA to check that call. This CDR3 is built from 15 residues. Germline V lookup: CDR1 MDHEN, CDR2 SYDVKM. CDR3 loop: CASSLAEDRGGEAFF.

The chain is built from TRBV9 and TRBJ2-1. Germline V gene data show CDR1 as SGDLS and CDR2 as YYNGEE. The CDR3 has 15 amino acids. CDR3 loop: CASSVDSNTYNEQFF.